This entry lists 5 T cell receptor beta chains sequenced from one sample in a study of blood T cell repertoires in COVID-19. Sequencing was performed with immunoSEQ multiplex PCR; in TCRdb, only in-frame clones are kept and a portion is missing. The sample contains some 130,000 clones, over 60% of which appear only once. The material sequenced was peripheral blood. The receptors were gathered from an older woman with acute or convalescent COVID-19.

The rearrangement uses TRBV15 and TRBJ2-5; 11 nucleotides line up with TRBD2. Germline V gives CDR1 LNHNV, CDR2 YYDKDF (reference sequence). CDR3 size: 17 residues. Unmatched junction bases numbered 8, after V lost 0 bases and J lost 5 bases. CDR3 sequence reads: CATSRENSGGAGETQYF. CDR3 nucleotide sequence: TGTGCCACCAGCAGAGAGAATAGCGGGGGGGCCGGGGAGACCCAGTACTTC.

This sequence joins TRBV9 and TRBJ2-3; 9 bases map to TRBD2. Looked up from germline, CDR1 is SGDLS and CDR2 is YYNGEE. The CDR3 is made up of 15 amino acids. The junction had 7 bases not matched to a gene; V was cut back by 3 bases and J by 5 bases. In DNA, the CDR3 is TGTGCCAGCAGCGCCTACGGCGGGGGGGGAGATACGCAGTATTTT. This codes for CASSAYGGGGDTQYF.

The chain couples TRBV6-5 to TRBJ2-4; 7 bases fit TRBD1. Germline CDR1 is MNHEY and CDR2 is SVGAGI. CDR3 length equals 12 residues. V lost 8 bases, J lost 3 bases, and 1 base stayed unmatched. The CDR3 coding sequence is TGTGCCAGCTGGGACAGCAAAAACATTCAGTACTTC. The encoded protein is CASWDSKNIQYF.

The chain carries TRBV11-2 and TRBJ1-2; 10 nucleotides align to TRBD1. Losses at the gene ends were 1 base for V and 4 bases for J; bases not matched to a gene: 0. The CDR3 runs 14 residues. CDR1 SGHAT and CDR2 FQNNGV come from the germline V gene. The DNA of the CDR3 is TGTGCCAGCAGCTTAGGGGACAGGGGCTATGGCTACACCTTC. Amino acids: CASSLGDRGYGYTF.

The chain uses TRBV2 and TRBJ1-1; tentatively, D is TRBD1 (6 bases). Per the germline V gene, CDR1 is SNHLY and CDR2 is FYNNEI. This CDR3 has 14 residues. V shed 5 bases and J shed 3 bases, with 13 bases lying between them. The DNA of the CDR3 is TGTGCCAGCAGTCCAAGGACAGACCACACTGAAGCTTTCTTT. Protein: CASSPRTDHTEAFF.